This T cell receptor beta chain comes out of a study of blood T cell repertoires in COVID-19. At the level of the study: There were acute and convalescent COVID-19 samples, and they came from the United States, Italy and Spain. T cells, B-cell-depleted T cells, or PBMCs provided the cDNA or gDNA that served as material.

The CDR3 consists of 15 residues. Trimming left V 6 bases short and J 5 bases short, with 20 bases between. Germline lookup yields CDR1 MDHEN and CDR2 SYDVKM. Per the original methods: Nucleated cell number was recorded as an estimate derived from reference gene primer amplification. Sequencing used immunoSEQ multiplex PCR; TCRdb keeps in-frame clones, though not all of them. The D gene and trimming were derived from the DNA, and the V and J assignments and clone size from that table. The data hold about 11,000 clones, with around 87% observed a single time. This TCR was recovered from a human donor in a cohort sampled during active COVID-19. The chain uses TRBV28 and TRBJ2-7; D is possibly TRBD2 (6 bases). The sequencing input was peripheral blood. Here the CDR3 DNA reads TGTGCCAGCAGCCGCAGAGGGACGGGGAGGAACGAGCAGTACTTC. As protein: CASSRRGTGRNEQYF.